The clone carrying this T cell receptor (beta chain) has just a few counts. Its specificity is not known. The CDR3 is made up of 15 amino acids. The V end was cut by 5 bases, the J end by 7 bases, with 15 bases between. Germline loops: CDR1 SEHNR, CDR2 FQNEAQ (reference sequence). This record belongs to a study of early T cells in non-severe SARS-CoV-2 infection. Overall study: Bulk RNA from unsorted whole blood was sequenced; chains were unpaired. Overall study findings and caveats: Comparison of clonotypes with VDJdb favored anti-spike CD8 responses while missing private and CD4 specificities.

Separate cDNA molecules each had unique molecular identifiers attached to them. TCRdb passed the 5' RACE reads through MiXCR, listing each CDR3 protein once. Among about 110,000 distinct CDR3 sequences listed, about 12% were seen once. This receptor was taken from an adult who was a healthcare worker with PCR-confirmed SARS-CoV-2 infection or an uninfected control (not recorded which). V and J are TRBV7-9 and TRBJ1-6, with D possibly being TRBD1 (6 bases). The sample consisted of whole blood. CDR3 sequence reads: CASSPRTADNSPLHF. The CDR3 region has the DNA TGTGCCAGCAGCCCGCGGACAGCTGACAATTCACCCCTCCACTTT.